This T cell receptor (beta chain) originates from a study of T cell responses to AZD1222 COVID-19 vaccine. Assay: immunoSEQ multiplex PCR; the TCRdb copy retains only in-frame clones and omits some. Among 140,000 to 150,000 clones listed, roughly 91% were seen once. Study findings and constraints: Most donors were white British, females outnumbered males, and clonal diversity was possibly underestimated. With two AZD1222 doses given, Spike-specific TCR breadth and depth both rose. Researchers report vaccine-associated CD4 TCRs spanning spike, with dominance at 160-218 and 743-854.

Regarding this clone: Its antigen is unknown.

The CDR3 runs 19 residues. The V segment lost 2 bases and the J segment 3 bases; nucleotides outside the gene matches: 13. CDR1 and CDR2 from the germline V gene are SGHDT and YYEEEE. The chain joins TRBV5-6 to TRBJ2-2; 10 nucleotides align to TRBD2. The specimen was peripheral blood, collected 28 days after the second AZD1222 dose. The sequence was obtained from an adult who received the AZD1222 COVID-19 vaccine. The CDR3: CASSFLTPLAGGYTGELFF. CDR3 bases: TGTGCCAGCAGCTTTCTTACCCCTTTAGCGGGGGGTTACACCGGGGAGCTGTTTTTT.